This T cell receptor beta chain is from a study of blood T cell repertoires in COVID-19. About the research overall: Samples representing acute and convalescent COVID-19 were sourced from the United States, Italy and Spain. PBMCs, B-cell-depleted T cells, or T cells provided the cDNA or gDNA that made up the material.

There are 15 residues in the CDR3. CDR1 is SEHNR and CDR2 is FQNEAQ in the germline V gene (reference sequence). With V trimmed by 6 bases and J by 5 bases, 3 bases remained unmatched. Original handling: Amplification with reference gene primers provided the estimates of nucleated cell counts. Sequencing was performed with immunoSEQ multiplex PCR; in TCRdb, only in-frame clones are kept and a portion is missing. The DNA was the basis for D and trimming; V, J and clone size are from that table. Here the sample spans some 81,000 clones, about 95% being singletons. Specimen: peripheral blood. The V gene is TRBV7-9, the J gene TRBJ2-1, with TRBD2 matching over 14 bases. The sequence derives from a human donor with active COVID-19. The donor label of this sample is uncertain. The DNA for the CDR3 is TGTGCCAGCAGATTGGGACTAGCGGGGGACAATGAGCAGTTCTTC. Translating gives CASRLGLAGDNEQFF.